These 28 T cell receptor beta chains share one sample of origin, sequenced in a study of T-cell memory formation after mild COVID-19 (dated by TCRdb to about 2021). The library was made by 5' RACE. The reads were generated on an Illumina NovaSeq 6000. TCRdb handled the public reads itself, with Q25 trimming in fastp and clone calling in MiXCR, and kept productive beta chains. Each CDR3 protein gets just one entry, which takes the most common genes and DNA from the rows behind it. Counted in this sample were some 62,000 distinct CDR3 sequences; about 10% of them appeared once. The top ten clones comprise around 1.2% of the sample. Material for sequencing was PBMCs or a T cell subset sorted from them (not recorded which). These receptor sequences come from a man younger than 30 who had mild COVID-19 (a few samples of this study predate the infection). The sample titles of this study are shuffled in the database, so cell type and time point are left out; the donor was told from shared clones.

This clonotype was counted between two and nine times. The V gene is TRBV7-2, the J gene TRBJ2-7, with 15 bases lining up with TRBD2. The CDR3 consists of 17 residues. Germline CDR1 and CDR2: SGHTA and FQGNSA. Trimming removed 5 bases from V and 7 bases from J; junction bases left unmatched: 12. The CDR3 nucleotides read TGTGCCAGCAGCATCTCCGGGACTAGCGGGGGGAGGGGTGAGCAGTACTTC. Protein product: CASSISGTSGGRGEQYF.

This chain joins TRBV6-2 or TRBV6-3 and TRBJ2-7, with 15 bases matching TRBD2. Trimming cost V 10 bases and J 4 bases; bases outside gene matches: 5. The CDR3 covers 14 residues. Germline CDR1 reads MNHEY; CDR2 reads SVGEGT. The CDR3 nucleotides read TGTGCCACCGAGGGGACTAGCGGGGGGTACGAGCAGTACGTC. It encodes CATEGTSGGYEQYV.

The sample holds a few counts of this clonotype. The V call is TRBV6-5, the J call TRBJ1-2; D is unclear. V was clipped by 6 bases and J by 4 bases, with 6 bases between them. The CDR3 consists of 11 residues. From germline, CDR1 is MNHEY and CDR2 SVGAGI. The CDR3 here is CASRQSYGYTF. CDR3 coding DNA: TGTGCCAGCAGACAGAGCTATGGCTACACCTTC.

For this clonotype: Relative to the germline gene, one junction end is altered; a read error may explain this. The chain recombines TRBV2 with TRBJ2-5; D is unresolved. The germline V gene encodes CDR1 SNHLY and CDR2 FYNNEI. The CDR3 covers 11 residues. The CDR3 loop is CASREVETQYF. The CDR3 DNA sequence: TGTGCCAGCAGGGAAGTGGAGACCCAGTACTTC. The entire variable domain, with the rest obtained from reference TRBV2 and TRBJ2-5, is as follows: EPEVTQTPSHQVTQMGQEVILRCVPISNHLYFYWYRQILGQKVEFLVSFYNNEISEKSEIFDDQFSVERPDGSNFTLKIRSTKLEDSAMYFCASREVETQYFGPGTRLLVL.

This clonotype was seen a few times. This chain joins TRBV6-1 and TRBJ2-1; D perhaps matches TRBD2 (6 bases). Germline V gene lookup returns CDR1 MNHNS and CDR2 SASEGT. This CDR3 comprises 15 residues. With 7 bases removed from V and 3 bases from J, the gap between germline ends came to 16 bases. CDR3 in amino acids: CASKTRVGGYNEQFF. CDR3 DNA: TGTGCCAGCAAGACCAGGGTGGGAGGCTACAATGAGCAGTTCTTC.

This CDR3 is CASSRTGERGQPQHF. The DNA for the CDR3 is TGTGCCAGCAGCCGAACAGGGGAAAGGGGCCAGCCCCAGCATTTT. V gene TRBV3-1 combines with J gene TRBJ1-5; 7 bases map to TRBD1. The CDR3 consists of 15 residues. Trimming took 4 bases from V and 7 from J; bases not matched to a gene: 10. CDR1 LGHDT and CDR2 YNNKEL come from the germline V gene (reference sequence).

This clonotype was seen a few times. This CDR3 is CASSRATEAFF. The DNA for the CDR3 is TGTGCCAGCAGCCGGGCCACGGAAGCTTTCTTT. The J gene is TRBJ1-1, the V gene TRBV11-1; D remains ambiguous. Germline assignment: CDR1 SGHAT and CDR2 FQDESV (reference sequence). The CDR3 runs 11 residues. The V end lost 5 bases, the J end lost 8 bases, and 9 bases lay between the germline ends.

This clonotype occurred many times. This rearrangement joins TRBV5-1 to TRBJ2-5; D tentatively reads TRBD1 or TRBD2 (5 bases each). CDR3 length: 16 residues. V was shortened by 6 bases and J by 2 bases, with 20 bases between the two germline ends. Germline loops: CDR1 SGHRS, CDR2 YFSETQ. In nucleotides, the CDR3 is TGCGCCAGCAACGAGGGAGCTGGGGGTCCTCAAGAGACCCAGTACTTC. Its protein is CASNEGAGGPQETQYF.

The rearrangement uses TRBV7-2 and TRBJ1-1, with 9 bases identical to TRBD1. The CDR3 spans 14 residues. Germline V gene lookup returns CDR1 SGHTA and CDR2 FQGNSA. After removal of 7 bases from V and 5 bases from J, the junction contained 8 bases not matched to a gene. CDR3 sequence: CASIRDREGTEAFF. The CDR3 DNA reads TGTGCCAGCATACGGGACAGGGAGGGGACTGAAGCTTTCTTT.

At least ten counts were recorded for this clonotype. V is TRBV5-1 and J is TRBJ2-7, with a tentative D call TRBD1 (6 bases). Germline V CDR1 and CDR2: SGHRS, YFSETQ. The CDR3 loop spans 13 amino acids. V was trimmed by 0 bases and J by 3 bases, leaving 7 bases between them. CDR3 coding DNA: TGCGCCAGCAGCTTGGACAGGGACTACGAGCAGTACTTC. It translates to CASSLDRDYEQYF.

The gene calls are TRBV6-5 and TRBJ2-3; D call uncertain. This CDR3 is built from 15 residues. Germline CDR1 reads MNHEY; CDR2 reads SVGAGI. The V end lost 6 bases, the J end lost 1 base, and 14 bases lay between the germline ends. CDR3 DNA sequence: TGTGCCAGCAGGGATATCGATGCGGGCACAGATACGCAGTATTTT. Translating gives CASRDIDAGTDTQYF.

The genes are TRBV6-5 and TRBJ2-1; tentative D call: TRBD2 (6 bases). CDR3 size: 17 residues. Germline CDR1 reads MNHEY; CDR2 reads SVGAGI. V dropped 0 bases and J dropped 0 bases, with 12 bases sitting between them. CDR3 DNA sequence: TGTGCCAGCAGTTACTCGTTCGGGGGAGACTCCTACAATGAGCAGTTCTTC. It is translated as CASSYSFGGDSYNEQFF.

This clonotype was seen only a few times. The chain uses TRBV7-2 and TRBJ2-3; D is uncertain. The V gene lost 4 bases and the J gene lost 6 bases, with 11 bases spanning the gap. Germline CDR1 and CDR2: SGHTA and FQGNSA. There are 13 residues in the CDR3. Here the CDR3 DNA reads TGTGCCAGCAGCTCTCCTTTTCCCGATACGCAGTATTTT. Amino acids: CASSSPFPDTQYF. The variable domain in full, with the rest retrieved from reference TRBV7-2 and TRBJ2-3, is GAGVSQSPSNKVTEKGKDVELRCDPISGHTALYWYRQSLGQGLEFLIYFQGNSAPDKSGLPSDRFSAERTGGSVSTLTIQRTQQEDSAVYLCASSSPFPDTQYFGPGTRLTVL.

This clonotype was recorded a few times. The chain uses TRBV5-6 and TRBJ1-2; perhaps TRBD1 as D (5 bases). V was clipped by 0 bases and J by 8 bases, with 8 bases between them. Germline-derived CDR1 and CDR2 are SGHDT and YYEEEE. CDR3 length equals 12 residues. The CDR3 loop is CASSLAEGGYTF. CDR3 nucleotide sequence: TGTGCCAGCAGCTTGGCCGAGGGGGGCTACACCTTC. The whole variable domain, remainder taken from reference TRBV5-6 and TRBJ1-2, is DAGVTQSPTHLIKTRGQQVTLRCSPKSGHDTVSWYQQALGQGPQFIFQYYEEEERQRGNFPDRFSGHQFPNYSSELNVNALLLGDSALYLCASSLAEGGYTFGSGTRLTVV.

This clonotype has more than one count but fewer than ten. J is TRBJ2-2 and V is TRBV7-3, with a weak D call TRBD1 (5 bases). This CDR3 is 15 amino acids long. Trimming pared 3 bases from V and 1 base from J, leaving 9 bases between. Germline CDR1 reads SGHTA; CDR2 reads FQGTGA. In DNA form, the CDR3 reads TGTGCCAGCAGCTTTCACGGACAGAACACCGGGGAGCTGTTTTTT. The encoded protein is CASSFHGQNTGELFF.

A single count supports this clonotype. The chain carries TRBV5-1 and TRBJ2-5; 11 bases are shared with TRBD2. The V and J ends lost 4 bases and 2 bases, in that order; junction bases with no gene match: 4. This CDR3 spans 15 amino acids. Germline CDR1 is SGHRS and CDR2 is YFSETQ. CDR3 in amino acids: CASSQGLAAQETQYF. In DNA, the CDR3 is TGCGCCAGCAGCCAGGGACTAGCGGCACAAGAGACCCAGTACTTC.

The chain combines TRBV7-2 with TRBJ2-5, with TRBD2 as a possible D gene (5 bases). Trimming removed 3 bases at V and 5 bases at J, with 13 bases between. The CDR3 extends over 14 amino acids. Germline V lookup: CDR1 SGHTA, CDR2 FQGNSA. CDR3 in amino acids: CASSFWASRETQYF. Here the CDR3 DNA reads TGTGCCAGCAGCTTTTGGGCTAGCAGGGAGACCCAGTACTTC.

This clonotype occurred a few times. The CDR3 sequence: CSARDSGNQPQHF. DNA of the CDR3: TGCAGTGCTAGAGACAGCGGAAATCAGCCCCAGCATTTT. The chain joins TRBV20-1 to TRBJ1-5; D is unclear. Trimming cost V 0 bases and J 4 bases, with 7 bases left between them. Germline V gene lookup returns CDR1 DFQATT and CDR2 SNEGSKA (reference sequence). The CDR3 has 13 amino acids.

Many counts were recorded for this clonotype. The chain couples TRBV29-1 to TRBJ1-2; a weak D match, TRBD1 (5 bases). V lost 4 bases and J lost 4, with 19 bases in between. The germline CDR1 and CDR2 sequences are SQVTM and ANQGSEA. The CDR3 totals 15 residues. CDR3 sequence reads: CSVGLKGVTVYGYTF. Here the CDR3 DNA reads TGCAGCGTTGGCCTCAAAGGTGTGACAGTCTATGGCTACACCTTC.

This clonotype appeared many times. DNA for the CDR3: TGTGCCATCAGAGACCCCCCCTACGAGCAGTACGTC. Encoded protein: CAIRDPPYEQYV. The rearrangement links TRBV10-3 to TRBJ2-7, with unresolved D. The CDR3 has 12 residues. CDR1 ENHRY and CDR2 SYGVKD come from the germline V gene. Trimming took off 6 bases at V and 2 bases at J, with 8 bases between the two ends.

The chain joins TRBV5-1 to TRBJ1-1, with D maybe TRBD1 (6 bases). There are 15 residues in the CDR3. V was shortened by 1 base and J by 5 bases, with 15 bases between the two germline ends. Looked up from germline, CDR1 is SGHRS and CDR2 is YFSETQ. The CDR3 region is CASSLRGASRTEAFF. DNA for the CDR3: TGCGCCAGCAGCTTGCGGGGGGCGAGTCGGACTGAAGCTTTCTTT.

This clonotype has ten or more counts. The chain couples TRBV5-1 to TRBJ2-3; 10 bases line up with TRBD2. Germline assignment: CDR1 SGHRS and CDR2 YFSETQ. The CDR3 loop spans 16 amino acids. With V trimmed by 2 bases and J by 5 bases, 8 bases remained unmatched. The DNA of the CDR3 is TGCGCCAGCAGCTTTGGGACTAGCGTTTCTGGAGATACGCAGTATTTT. This sequence encodes CASSFGTSVSGDTQYF.

The V call is TRBV7-2, the J call TRBJ2-3; D not certain. CDR3 length: 12 amino acids. Trimming removed 1 base from V and 6 bases from J, with 5 bases in between. Germline loops: CDR1 SGHTA, CDR2 FQGNSA. CDR3 DNA sequence: TGTGCCAGCAGCTTAGGTCCTGATACGCAGTATTTT. Amino acids: CASSLGPDTQYF.

This clonotype was counted only a few times. The CDR3 region is CASSQESRNTDTQYF. In DNA form, the CDR3 reads TGCGCCAGCAGCCAAGAATCCAGAAACACAGATACGCAGTATTTT. The chain is built from TRBV4-3 and TRBJ2-3; D gene ambiguous. CDR3 length: 15 residues. Germline-derived CDR1 and CDR2 are LGHNA and YSLEER. Trimming stripped 0 bases from V and 2 bases from J, with 9 bases between.

The chain uses TRBV18 and TRBJ2-3; D unclear. The CDR3 length is 13 residues. The V end lost 1 base, the J end lost 3 bases, and 5 bases lay between the germline ends. The V gene's germline CDR1 is KGHSH and CDR2 LQKENI. This CDR3 reads CASSPLGTDTQYF. DNA of the CDR3: TGTGCCAGCTCACCACTTGGGACAGATACGCAGTATTTT.

The chain is built from TRBV7-2 and TRBJ2-3, with D possibly TRBD2 on 7 matching bases. This CDR3 spans 16 amino acids. Trimming took 5 bases from V and 2 from J, leaving 17 bases between them. Germline-derived CDR1 and CDR2 are SGHTA and FQGNSA. In DNA form, the CDR3 reads TGTGCCAGCAGCACCCGCGGGGGCCTAACCACAGATACGCAGTATTTT. It codes for CASSTRGGLTTDTQYF.

This clonotype has at least ten counts. V is TRBV29-1 and J is TRBJ1-2; 7 nucleotides line up with TRBD1. V lost 7 bases and J lost 0; bases outside the gene matches: 11. The CDR3 is made up of 15 amino acids. From germline, CDR1 is SQVTM and CDR2 ANQGSEA. CDR3 DNA: TGCAGCGCCGAAGGGTTCAGGGGGGCTAACTATGGCTACACCTTC. Its protein product is CSAEGFRGANYGYTF.

V and J are TRBV18 and TRBJ1-4, with 8 bases that match TRBD1. The CDR3 is made up of 16 amino acids. V lost 3 bases, J lost 2 bases, and 5 bases stayed unmatched. Per germline, CDR1 KGHSH and CDR2 LQKENI. As DNA, the CDR3 is TGTGCCAGCTCACCCGGACAGGGAGGGACTAATGAAAAACTGTTTTTT. Translation: CASSPGQGGTNEKLFF.